The clone carrying this T cell receptor (beta chain) came up many times. Antigen: not known. One entry per CDR3 protein results from TCRdb running MiXCR on the 5' RACE reads. The sample holds roughly 91,000 distinct CDR3 sequences; roughly 8% are singletons and the top ten take 9.9%. The sample belongs to a study of CD8 T cells in ankylosing spondylitis. General study findings and limits: The study identified a TCR beta motif of several highly homologous variants that appeared characteristic of ankylosing spondylitis blood.

Input material: blood, either unsorted or a sorted T cell fraction (not recorded which). This clonotype was sampled from a male donor with ankylosing spondylitis or in good health (not recorded which).

CDR3 DNA sequence: TGCGCCAGCAGCTTGGGGCAAGGTGGCAATCAGCCCCAGCATTTT. Its protein product is CASSLGQGGNQPQHF. The genes are TRBV5-1 and TRBJ1-5, with D unclear. The CDR3 has 15 amino acids. Germline values: CDR1 SGHRS, CDR2 YFSETQ. V was cut by 0 bases and J by 2 bases, with 9 bases left in between.